Below, 23 T cell receptor beta chains from the same sample are listed, as sequenced in a study of blood T cells in healthy people across ages. With a J-beta primer mix and a sample-barcoded 5' primer, a second PCR ran about 7 to 12 cycles. TCRdb analysed the 5' RACE reads with MiXCR anew, one entry per CDR3 protein. The sample records about 1.4 million distinct CDR3 sequences, 45% to 70% being singletons. The sequenced material came from blood. The receptors here all came from a man aged 18 to 30 in good health.

This chain connects TRBV24-1 to TRBJ2-6, with D perhaps TRBD2 (6 bases). CDR3 size: 17 residues. Trimming pared 2 bases from V and 2 bases from J, leaving 12 bases between. Looked up from germline, CDR1 is KGHDR and CDR2 is SFDVKD. CDR3 sequence (DNA): TGTGCCACCAGTGATTCCAAGGGGAGGACTGGGGCCAACGTCCTGACTTTC. The encoded protein is CATSDSKGRTGANVLTF.

This clonotype was counted between two and nine times. The V gene is TRBV6-2 or TRBV6-3, the J gene TRBJ1-1, with 9 bases that match TRBD1. Germline lookup yields CDR1 MNHEY and CDR2 SVGEGT. Trimming cost V 0 bases and J 1 base; bases outside gene matches: 3. The CDR3 length is 16 residues. The CDR3 here is CASSYSGQGPNTEAFF. The CDR3 DNA reads as TGTGCCAGCAGTTACTCGGGACAGGGACCGAACACTGAAGCTTTCTTT.

This clonotype has only a few counts. The CDR3 protein is CATREGTTEAFF. The CDR3 DNA sequence: TGTGCCACCCGAGAGGGGACCACTGAAGCTTTCTTT. J is TRBJ1-1 and V is TRBV6-5, with D possibly matching TRBD1 (5 bases). V was cut by 10 bases and J by 4 bases, with 13 bases left in between. CDR1 MNHEY and CDR2 SVGAGI come from the germline V gene. This CDR3 contains 12 residues.

The V gene is TRBV6-5, the J gene TRBJ2-7; D tentatively fits TRBD1 or TRBD2 (7 bases each). CDR1 is MNHEY and CDR2 is SVGAGI in the germline V gene. Deletions cut 3 bases from V and 3 bases from J, with 21 bases between. This CDR3 comprises 17 residues. The CDR3 nucleotides read TGTGCCAGCAGTTATGGAGCGGGGACAGCGAAGGACTACGAGCAGTACTTC. Translation gives CASSYGAGTAKDYEQYF.

The chain is built from TRBV4-1 and TRBJ2-7, with 7 bases fitting TRBD2. Trimming removed 6 bases from V and 0 bases from J; junction bases left unmatched: 11. The CDR3 consists of 16 residues. Looked up from germline, CDR1 is MGHRA and CDR2 is YSYEKL. CDR3 nucleotide sequence: TGCGCCAGCAGGGACCTAGTCGGGAGGAGCTCCTACGAGCAGTACTTC. Its translation: CASRDLVGRSSYEQYF.

This sequence joins TRBV20-1 and TRBJ2-7; D remains unclear. Germline values: CDR1 DFQATT, CDR2 SNEGSKA (reference sequence). This CDR3 has 14 residues. V gave up 0 bases and J gave up 0 bases, with 9 bases separating them. The CDR3 DNA is TGCAGTGCTAGAGATCACGAGCACTCCTACGAGCAGTACTTC. Amino acids: CSARDHEHSYEQYF.

V is TRBV12-3 or TRBV12-4 and J is TRBJ2-4; maybe TRBD2 (6 bases). The ends were cut back, 2 bases at V and 0 bases at J, with 11 bases in the middle. The CDR3 extends over 16 amino acids. Here the CDR3 DNA reads TGTGCCAGCAGTTTAACTAGCAGCCTAGCCAAAAACATTCAGTACTTC. This sequence encodes CASSLTSSLAKNIQYF.

The chain is built from TRBV29-1 and TRBJ2-3; 8 bases align to TRBD2. CDR3 length: 16 residues. Germline V gene sequence: CDR1 SQVTM, CDR2 ANQGSEA. J lost 3 bases, V lost 0 bases, and 8 bases had no gene match. CDR3 region: CSVEDAAGGPTDTQYF. The CDR3 bases are TGCAGCGTTGAAGACGCGGCGGGGGGCCCGACAGATACGCAGTATTTT.

This chain uses TRBV5-1 with TRBJ2-2, with D perhaps TRBD2 (5 bases). The CDR3 has 18 amino acids. V was shortened by 2 bases and J by 0 bases, with 17 bases between the two germline ends. The V gene's germline CDR1 is SGHRS and CDR2 YFSETQ. In nucleotides, the CDR3 is TGCGCCAGCAGCTTAGCCCCCTCGGGGTATACGAACACCGGGGAGCTGTTTTTT. It translates to CASSLAPSGYTNTGELFF.

This clonotype was counted a few times. The chain couples TRBV5-1 to TRBJ2-7; TRBD1 aligns across 8 bases. CDR3 length equals 16 residues. Germline V lookup: CDR1 SGHRS, CDR2 YFSETQ. J gave up 3 bases and V 4 bases, and 12 bases lay outside the gene matches. In nucleotides, the CDR3 is TGCGCCAGCAGCCCCTCTGAAGGACAGGGAGGCTACGAGCAGTACTTC. As protein: CASSPSEGQGGYEQYF.

The gene calls are TRBV6-5 and TRBJ2-1; no clear D. The ends were cut back, 2 bases at V and 5 bases at J, with 7 bases in the middle. CDR3 length: 13 residues. CDR1 MNHEY and CDR2 SVGAGI come from the germline V gene. In DNA form, the CDR3 reads TGTGCCAGCAGTTACCTCGACCACAATGAGCAGTTCTTC. It specifies CASSYLDHNEQFF.

The rearrangement uses TRBV24-1 and TRBJ2-4; D call uncertain. The tail of the sequence fits TRBJ2-5 better, so the J call may be wrong. From germline, CDR1 is KGHDR and CDR2 SFDVKD. The CDR3 sequence is 14 residues long. DNA of the CDR3: TGTGCCACCAGTGTGGGCCGATTTTTGGAGACCCAGTACTTC. Residues: CATSVGRFLETQYF.

This clonotype is a singleton in its sample. This chain uses TRBV30 with TRBJ1-1, with D unclear. Per the germline V gene, CDR1 is GTSNPN and CDR2 is SVGIG (reference sequence). The V gene lost 0 bases and the J gene lost 8 bases, with 13 bases spanning the gap. The CDR3 is 13 residues long. The CDR3 loop is CAWSVSLPGEAFF. The DNA for the CDR3 is TGTGCCTGGAGTGTTTCCCTCCCCGGGGAAGCTTTCTTT.

V and J are TRBV12-3 or TRBV12-4 and TRBJ2-5; tentative D call: TRBD2 (6 bases). This CDR3 comprises 16 residues. Trimming removed 2 bases at V and 2 bases at J, with 15 bases between. CDR3 loop: CASSLLVAASQETQYF. The CDR3 bases are TGTGCCAGCAGTTTATTGGTAGCGGCTTCACAAGAGACCCAGTACTTC.

V is TRBV7-6 and J is TRBJ2-3, with TRBD2 matching 7 bases. The CDR3 is made up of 14 amino acids. Looked up from germline, CDR1 is SGHVS and CDR2 is FNYEAQ. V gave up 4 bases and J gave up 6 bases; unmatched junction bases: 7. Here the CDR3 DNA reads TGTGCCAGCAGCTCCAGGACTAGAGGCGATACGCAGTATTTT. It is translated as CASSSRTRGDTQYF.

Worth noting for this clonotype: At one of its ends the junction is not consistent with the germline gene, which may arise from a read error. The V gene is TRBV20-1, the J gene TRBJ2-7; D uncertain. This CDR3 is 13 amino acids long. CDR1 and CDR2 (germline): DFQATT, SNEGSKA (reference sequence). CDR3 region: CSARDPFSYERYF. The DNA of the CDR3 is TGCAGTGCTAGAGACCCCTTCTCCTACGAGCGGTACTTC.

V and J are TRBV6-5 and TRBJ2-1; TRBD2 matches at 13 bases. The better agreement between TRBJ2-7 and the DNA end casts doubt on the J call. CDR1 MNHEY and CDR2 SVGAGI come from the germline V gene. The CDR3 is 15 residues long. The CDR3 loop reads CASSRTSGGSYEQYF. The CDR3 region has the DNA TGTGCCAGCAGTAGGACTAGCGGGGGATCCTACGAGCAGTACTTC.

The chain carries TRBV28 and TRBJ1-2; no clear D. The V end was cut by 7 bases, the J end by 2 bases, with 11 bases between. CDR1 and CDR2 (germline): MDHEN, SYDVKM. The CDR3 extends over 13 amino acids. This CDR3 reads CASTPGRNYGYTF. Written as DNA, the CDR3 is TGTGCCAGCACCCCAGGACGGAACTATGGCTACACCTTC.

This chain links TRBV29-1 with TRBJ1-2; D unclear. Germline assignment: CDR1 SQVTM and CDR2 ANQGSEA. This CDR3 region has 11 residues. V lost 8 bases to trimming and J lost 2 bases, with 9 bases between them. The CDR3 DNA follows: TGCAGCACGCCAGCGAACTATGGCTACACCTTC. This sequence encodes CSTPANYGYTF.

This clonotype showed up just a few times. The chain joins TRBV5-1 to TRBJ2-3, with a possible D match to TRBD1 (5 bases). Looked up from germline, CDR1 is SGHRS and CDR2 is YFSETQ. V was pared by 3 bases and J by 3 bases, with 14 bases between. The CDR3 spans 15 residues. The CDR3 loop is CASSSDGAPTDTQYF. The CDR3 nucleotides read TGCGCCAGCAGCTCCGATGGGGCCCCGACAGATACGCAGTATTTT.

The chain employs TRBV4-2 and TRBJ2-2; 8 bases fit TRBD2. Germline V gene sequence: CDR1 LGHNA, CDR2 YNFKEQ. Trimming at V came to 1 base and at J to 4 bases, leaving 11 bases not matched to a gene. The CDR3 is 18 amino acids. The CDR3 protein is CASSQGAILAEATGELFF. The CDR3 DNA reads TGTGCCAGCAGCCAAGGAGCAATACTAGCGGAGGCCACCGGGGAGCTGTTTTTT.

This clonotype was picked up a small number of times. The chain uses TRBV7-9 and TRBJ2-3; D unclear. This CDR3 spans 13 amino acids. V dropped 5 bases and J dropped 0 bases, with 6 bases sitting between them. Germline-derived CDR1 and CDR2 are SEHNR and FQNEAQ (reference sequence). The CDR3 region has the DNA TGTGCCAGCAGCACCTATAGCACAGATACGCAGTATTTT. Translated, it gives CASSTYSTDTQYF.

This clonotype has more than one count but fewer than ten. The chain couples TRBV27 to TRBJ2-1, with a weak D call TRBD2 (6 bases). This CDR3 comprises 12 residues. Germline V gene sequence: CDR1 MNHEY, CDR2 SMNVEV (reference sequence). The germline V and J ends were trimmed by 5 bases and 8 bases, with 10 bases remaining between them. The CDR3 region has the DNA TGTGCCAGCAGTCCTACTAGCTATGAGCAGTTCTTC. Its protein product is CASSPTSYEQFF.